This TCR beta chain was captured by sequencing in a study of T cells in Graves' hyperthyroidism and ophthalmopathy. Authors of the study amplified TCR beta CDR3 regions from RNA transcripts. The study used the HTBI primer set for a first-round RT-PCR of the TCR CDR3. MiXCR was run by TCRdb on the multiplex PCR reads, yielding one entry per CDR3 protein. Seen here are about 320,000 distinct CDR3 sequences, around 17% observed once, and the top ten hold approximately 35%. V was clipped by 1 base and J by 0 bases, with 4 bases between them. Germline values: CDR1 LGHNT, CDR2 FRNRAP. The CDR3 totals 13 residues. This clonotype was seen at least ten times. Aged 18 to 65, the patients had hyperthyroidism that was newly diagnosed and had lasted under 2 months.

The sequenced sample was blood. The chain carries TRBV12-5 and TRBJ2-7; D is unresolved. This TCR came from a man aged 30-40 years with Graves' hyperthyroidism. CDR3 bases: TGTGCTAGTGGTTTGGGGCTCTCCTACGAGCAGTACTTC. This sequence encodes CASGLGLSYEQYF.